These 13 T cell receptor beta chains originate from one sample sequenced in a study of cytomegalovirus exposure and HLA in healthy donors. Amplification used 60 Vbeta primers and 13 Jbeta primers. Sequencing used immunoSEQ multiplex PCR; TCRdb keeps in-frame clones, though not all of them. The sample lists 140,000 or so clones, approximately 78% occurring once. Sequencing was done on a sample of PBMCs. Source of these receptors: a woman aged 18-35 years in good health and CMV-seropositive.

The rearrangement links TRBV4-1 to TRBJ1-1; 7 bases line up with TRBD1. Germline CDR1 is MGHRA and CDR2 is YSYEKL. CDR3 length equals 15 residues. With V trimmed by 2 bases and J by 10 bases, 13 bases remained unmatched. CDR3 region: CASSQSQGGRKGAFF. Written as DNA, the CDR3 is TGCGCCAGCAGCCAATCCCAAGGGGGCCGCAAGGGAGCTTTCTTT.

This clone occurred a few times. The genes are TRBV18 and TRBJ2-6; perhaps TRBD2 as D (5 bases). V lost 6 bases, J lost 0 bases, and 12 bases lay in between. The CDR3 is 16 residues long. From germline, CDR1 is KGHSH and CDR2 LQKENI. This CDR3 is CASSEGSFSGANVLTF. In DNA form, the CDR3 reads TGTGCCAGCTCTGAGGGATCGTTCTCTGGGGCCAACGTCCTGACTTTC.

The chain recombines TRBV2 with TRBJ1-3; tentatively, D is TRBD1 (6 bases). V was shortened by 6 bases and J by 4 bases, with 13 bases between the two germline ends. This CDR3 region has 14 residues. CDR1 is SNHLY and CDR2 is FYNNEI in the germline V gene. CDR3 DNA sequence: TGTGCCAGCAGGACCGGGACAACCGGAAACACCATATATTTT. Protein product: CASRTGTTGNTIYF.

V gene TRBV7-9 combines with J gene TRBJ2-5, with 8 bases matching TRBD2. Germline assignment: CDR1 SEHNR and CDR2 FQNEAQ (reference sequence). V lost 1 base to trimming and J lost 4 bases; unmatched junction nucleotides: 8. The CDR3 runs to 16 residues. This chain's CDR3 is CASSLGGGGPGETQYF. CDR3 sequence (DNA): TGTGCCAGCAGCTTAGGGGGCGGGGGGCCCGGAGAGACCCAGTACTTC.

The J gene is TRBJ1-1, the V gene TRBV18; unclear D gene. V was clipped by 3 bases and J by 5 bases, with 4 bases between them. Looked up from germline, CDR1 is KGHSH and CDR2 is LQKENI. CDR3 length: 11 amino acids. The DNA of the CDR3 is TGTGCCAGCTCACCTAGTACTGAAGCTTTCTTT. This gives the protein CASSPSTEAFF.

This rearrangement joins TRBV20-1 to TRBJ1-2; tentative D call: TRBD1 (5 bases). CDR3 length: 11 amino acids. V was pared by 4 bases and J by 6 bases, with 9 bases between. Germline V gene sequence: CDR1 DFQATT, CDR2 SNEGSKA (reference sequence). CDR3 sequence reads: CSATGIDGYTF. The CDR3 region has the DNA TGCAGTGCTACAGGGATCGATGGCTACACCTTC.

This rearrangement joins TRBV9 to TRBJ2-7; 9 bases match TRBD2. The CDR3 covers 14 residues. In germline, CDR1 is SGDLS, CDR2 YYNGEE. The V and J ends lost 5 bases and 5 bases, in that order; junction bases with no gene match: 8. The CDR3: CASSEGLARDEQYF. In DNA, the CDR3 is TGTGCCAGCAGTGAAGGACTAGCGCGCGACGAGCAGTACTTC.

This clone was recorded once. Distinct nucleotide sequences in the sample also encode this CDR3. V gene TRBV19 combines with J gene TRBJ1-2, with no clear D. Germline V gene lookup returns CDR1 LNHDA and CDR2 SQIVND (reference sequence). The CDR3 sequence is 13 residues long. The V end lost 1 base, the J end lost 0 bases, and 3 bases lay between the germline ends. CDR3 region: CASSIGANYGYTF. CDR3 bases: TGTGCCAGTAGTATAGGAGCTAACTATGGCTACACCTTC.

The chain links TRBV2 to TRBJ2-7; D not resolved. There are 12 residues in the CDR3. V lost 7 bases, J lost 7 bases, and 14 bases lay in between. Germline loops: CDR1 SNHLY, CDR2 FYNNEI. This CDR3 is CASKQPSREQYF. CDR3 DNA: TGTGCCAGCAAACAGCCCTCACGGGAGCAGTACTTC.

J is TRBJ1-2 and V is TRBV6-5; D gene unclear. The germline V gene has CDR1 MNHEY and CDR2 SVGAGI. This CDR3 is built from 15 residues. V lost 2 bases to trimming and J lost 8 bases, with 18 bases between them. In nucleotides, the CDR3 is TGTGCCAGCAGTTACAGGCAGATCCCGCCGGGAGGCTACACCTTC. Its translation: CASSYRQIPPGGYTF.

V usage is TRBV5-1 and J usage is TRBJ2-6; 7 bases are shared with TRBD1. The germline V gene has CDR1 SGHRS and CDR2 YFSETQ. The CDR3 contains 17 residues. The ends lost 5 bases at V and 0 bases at J; junction bases unmatched: 8. Written as DNA, the CDR3 is TGCGCCAGCAGACATCCGGGACAGAGCTCTGGGGCCAACGTCCTGACTTTC. Protein product: CASRHPGQSSGANVLTF.

CDR3 sequence (DNA): TGTGCCAGCAGTTACTCGGGACAGTTGAGGGGAAAACTGTTTTTT. Its translation: CASSYSGQLRGKLFF. The chain has TRBV6-5 and TRBJ1-4; TRBD1 matches 7 bases. Trimming took 0 bases from V and 10 from J; bases not matched to a gene: 8. The CDR3 totals 15 residues. The germline gives CDR1 MNHEY, CDR2 SVGAGI.

The J gene is TRBJ2-6, the V gene TRBV5-6; D gene unclear. The V gene's germline CDR1 is SGHDT and CDR2 YYEEEE. This CDR3 comprises 18 residues. V was trimmed by 0 bases and J by 0 bases, leaving 13 bases between them. The CDR3 coding sequence is TGTGCCAGCAGCTTGGGGTACAGTTCCTTCTCTGGGGCCAACGTCCTGACTTTC. The encoded protein is CASSLGYSSFSGANVLTF.